These T cell receptor beta chains were read from a single sample in a study of blood T cell repertoires in COVID-19. Profiled with immunoSEQ multiplex PCR; TCRdb holds only in-frame clones, not every one. The sample lists about 63,000 clones, 87% occurring once. The source material was peripheral blood. The receptors come from a woman aged 80 or over with acute or convalescent COVID-19. CDR3s leave out the opening cysteine and the closing phenylalanine or tryptophan. The order of the fields is CDR3 length, V gene, J gene, CDR3 protein.

>11|TRBV18|TRBJ2-7
ASSRTSPYEQY
>12|TRBV7-2|TRBJ1-5
ASSPGDSNQPQH
>14|TRBV4-2|TRBJ1-4
ASSLGTPATNEKLF
>13|TRBV27|TRBJ2-1
ASSLTGQGVNEQF
>12|TRBV28|TRBJ1-5
ASSLGRGWQPQH
>12|TRBV4-3|TRBJ1-6
ASSPRREAGPLH
>14|TRBV27|TRBJ2-1
ASSLLAGSSYNEQF
>12|TRBV5-4|TRBJ1-2
ASIRNPGDYGYT
>15|TRBV6-1|TRBJ1-2
ASSGRQGALGNYGYT
>12|TRBV6-2/TRBV6-3|TRBJ1-1
ASSYTGRGSEAF
>12|TRBV9|TRBJ2-7
ASSVREGLYEQY
>13|TRBV28|TRBJ2-1
ASSLFRRGDNEQF
>10|TRBV7-2|TRBJ1-2
ASTTGVGGYT
>10|TRBV11-2|TRBJ1-1
ASSTASFEAF
>13|TRBV21-1|TRBJ1-1
ASSKALSGWIEAF
>15|TRBV4-2|TRBJ1-2
ASSQDWGQGLNLGYT
>12|TRBV5-4|TRBJ1-4
ASTKQGADEKLF
>18|TRBV27|TRBJ1-3
ASSLRAPGQARSSGNTIY
>12|TRBV6-6|TRBJ2-7
ASSYYRQNYEQY
>13|TRBV5-1|TRBJ2-3
ASSGRSGGTDTQY
>12|TRBV6-5|TRBJ2-5
ASSYSRGQETQY
>13|TRBV6-5|TRBJ1-2
ASTFSVSGLYGYT
>12|TRBV28|TRBJ2-7
ASSLRPKPYEQY
>11|TRBV10-3|TRBJ1-2
AIGQQPNYGYT
>12|TRBV10-3|TRBJ2-5
AIRSGGGQETQY
>12|TRBV7-9|TRBJ1-6
ASSLDVYNSPLH
>11|TRBV7-9|TRBJ2-1
ASSLPLNNEQF
>13|TRBV6-2/TRBV6-3|TRBJ1-6
ASSFSPTGSSPLH
>10|TRBV27|TRBJ1-2
ASSSTGVGYT
>12|TRBV5-1|TRBJ1-3
ASSLGRAGNTIY
>11|TRBV5-1|TRBJ1-2
ASSLVVNQGYT
>12|TRBV19|TRBJ1-2
ASSVGQYNYGYT
>14|TRBV6-2/TRBV6-3|TRBJ1-5
ASSYGTGLGGQPQH
>13|TRBV10-1|TRBJ1-6
ASSDSGNYNSPLH
>11|TRBV10-3|TRBJ2-2
ALPDRVTGELF
>12|TRBV4-1|TRBJ1-4
ASSLRDRNEKLF
>12|TRBV7-2|TRBJ2-5
ASSPDTTRETQY
>13|TRBV9|TRBJ1-3
ASSPTTGAGNTIY
>13|TRBV6-1|TRBJ2-2
ASSDPGRIRGELF
>12|TRBV5-1|TRBJ1-5
ASSLDAGSQPQH
>13|TRBV5-1|TRBJ2-1
ASSYRLAGVVGQF
>13|TRBV11-2|TRBJ2-1
ASSALAGGYNEQF
>12|TRBV11-2|TRBJ2-7
ASSTTGRLYEQY
>15|TRBV10-3|TRBJ2-4
AISESGQGLAKNIQY
>14|TRBV24-1|TRBJ2-3
ATSDPSGGPRDTQY
>13|TRBV7-2|TRBJ2-3
ASSQTGGLGDTQY
>12|TRBV5-6|TRBJ1-3
ASSSGASGNTIY
>10|TRBV2|TRBJ2-3
ASREITDTQY
>13|TRBV7-9|TRBJ1-6
ASSSTGRTQSPLH
>15|TRBV6-2/TRBV6-3|TRBJ1-5
ASSTTSRGAPNQPQH
>13|TRBV3-1/TRBV3-2|TRBJ2-2
ASSFGTTNTGELF
>12|TRBV7-9|TRBJ1-2
ASSLYRGGNGYT
>14|TRBV10-3|TRBJ1-1
AISESMGQGRTEAF
>12|TRBV6-5|TRBJ1-1
ASGLYGQGMYAF
>12|TRBV6-1|TRBJ2-7
ASSEATGGYEQY
>15|TRBV15|TRBJ1-2
ATSRQGGAAFNYGYT